This paragraph reports one T cell receptor beta chain. Antigen: not known. The data were taken from a study of metastatic and nonmetastatic thyroid tumors. About the research overall: Repertoires from blood and tumor or nodule tissue of malignant and benign thyroid patients were compared.

General study findings and limits: In both blood and tumor samples, TCR beta diversity was reported significantly higher for malignant than benign nodules.

No treatment of any kind had been given to any patient before thyroid surgery. Under the authors' procedure: Clinicopathological groups of papillary thyroid cancer showed CDR3 differences that were used to build a distant-metastasis classifier. TCRdb recomputed clones from the PCR reads via MiXCR. Here the V and J calls rest on TCRdb's processing, not on the authors' analysis. The data show about 14,000 clones, over 25% seen once. This CDR3 has 17 residues. V shed 0 bases, J shed 3 bases, and the junction held 10 bases outside the gene matches. CDR1 and CDR2 (germline): SGHAT, FQNNGV. The V call is TRBV11-2, the J call TRBJ1-2; 7 bases match TRBD1. The TCR comes from a female donor with papillary thyroid cancer or a benign thyroid nodule (not recorded which). Some clones in this sample may be carry-over from other donors' samples. The sample comprised tumor tissue. CDR3 in amino acids: CASSLDHQGRGDYGYTF. The CDR3 coding sequence is TGTGCCAGCAGCTTAGACCACCAGGGCAGGGGGGACTATGGCTACACCTTC.